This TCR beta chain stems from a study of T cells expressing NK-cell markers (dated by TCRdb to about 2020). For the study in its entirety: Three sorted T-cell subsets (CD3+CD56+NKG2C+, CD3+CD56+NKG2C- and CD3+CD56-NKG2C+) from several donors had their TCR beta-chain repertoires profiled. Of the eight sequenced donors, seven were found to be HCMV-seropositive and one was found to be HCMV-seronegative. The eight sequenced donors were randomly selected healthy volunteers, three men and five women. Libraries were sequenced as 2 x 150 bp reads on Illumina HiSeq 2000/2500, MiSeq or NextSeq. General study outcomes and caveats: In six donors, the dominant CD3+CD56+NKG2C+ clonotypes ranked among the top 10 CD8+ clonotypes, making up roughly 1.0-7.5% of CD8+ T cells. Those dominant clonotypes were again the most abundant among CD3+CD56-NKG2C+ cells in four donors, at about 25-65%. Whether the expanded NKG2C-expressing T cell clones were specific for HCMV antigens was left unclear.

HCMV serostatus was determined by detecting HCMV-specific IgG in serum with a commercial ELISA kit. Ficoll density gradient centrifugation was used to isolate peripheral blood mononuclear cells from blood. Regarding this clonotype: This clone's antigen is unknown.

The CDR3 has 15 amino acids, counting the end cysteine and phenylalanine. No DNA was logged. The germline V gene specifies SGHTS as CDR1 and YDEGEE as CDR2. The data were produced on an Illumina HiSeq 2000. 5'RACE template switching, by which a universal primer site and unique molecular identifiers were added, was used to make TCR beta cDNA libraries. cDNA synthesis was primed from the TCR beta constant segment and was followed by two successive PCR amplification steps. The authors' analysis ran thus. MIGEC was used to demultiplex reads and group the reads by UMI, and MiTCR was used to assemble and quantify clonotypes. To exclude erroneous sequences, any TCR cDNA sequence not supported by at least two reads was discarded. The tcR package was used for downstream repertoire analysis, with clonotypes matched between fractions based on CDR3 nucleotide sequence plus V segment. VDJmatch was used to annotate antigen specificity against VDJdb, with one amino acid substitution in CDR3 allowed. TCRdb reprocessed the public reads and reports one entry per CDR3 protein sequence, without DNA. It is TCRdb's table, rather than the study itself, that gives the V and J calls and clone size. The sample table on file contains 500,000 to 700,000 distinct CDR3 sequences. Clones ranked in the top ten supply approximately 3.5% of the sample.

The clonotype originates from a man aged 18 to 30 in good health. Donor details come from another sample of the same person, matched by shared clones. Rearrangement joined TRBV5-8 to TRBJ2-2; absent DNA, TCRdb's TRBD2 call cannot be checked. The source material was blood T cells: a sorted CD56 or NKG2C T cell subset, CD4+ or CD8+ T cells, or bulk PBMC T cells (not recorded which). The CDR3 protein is CASSLIRRDTGELFF. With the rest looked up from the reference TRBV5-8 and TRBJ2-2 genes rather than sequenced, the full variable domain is EAGVTQSPTHLIKTRGQQATLRCSPISGHTSVYWYQQALGLGLQFLLWYDEGEERNRGNFPPRFSGRQFPNYSSELNVNALELEDSALYLCASSLIRRDTGELFFGEGSRLTVL.